Following are 28 T cell receptor beta chains from one sample sequenced in a study of radiation and T cells in renal cell carcinoma. Noted time point: blood 4 weeks post-SBRT, at nephrectomy. The treatment denotes: 15 Gy SBRT to primary tumor, nephrectomy 4 weeks later. TCRdb's copy holds only in-frame clones and misses some; the assay was immunoSEQ multiplex PCR. The repertoire has roughly 45,000 clones, around four fifths of them found once; the top ten carry 27%. The starting material was blood, obtained from a patient whose treatment included radiotherapy and nephrectomy. The receptor source for this set is a woman in her 70s with renal cell carcinoma.

This clone was picked up a small number of times. The chain is built from TRBV19 and TRBJ1-5; no clear D gene. CDR1 is LNHDA and CDR2 is SQIVND in the germline V gene (reference sequence). This CDR3 has 15 residues. Trimming left V 4 bases short and J 0 bases short, with 10 bases between. In DNA, the CDR3 is TGTGCCAGTAGTAGTGATGGATATAGCAATCAGCCCCAGCATTTT. It yields the protein CASSSDGYSNQPQHF.

CDR3 coding DNA: TGTGCCAGCAGCTTGGCCTACGGGGGTGGGTATACTGAAGCTTTCTTT. Amino acids: CASSLAYGGGYTEAFF. The V call is TRBV5-6, the J call TRBJ1-1; a possible D gene is TRBD1 (5 bases). The length of the CDR3 is 16 residues. Trimming left V 0 bases short and J 5 bases short, with 17 bases between. Per the germline V gene, CDR1 is SGHDT and CDR2 is YYEEEE.

CDR3 nucleotide sequence: TGCGCCAGCAGCCGACAGCCGGGAGACTACGAGCAGTACTTC. Its protein product is CASSRQPGDYEQYF. This chain uses TRBV5-1 with TRBJ2-7; weak D call: TRBD2 (6 bases). Germline CDR1 and CDR2: SGHRS and YFSETQ. There are 14 residues in the CDR3. V was cut by 4 bases and J by 3 bases, with 14 bases left in between.

The V and J genes are TRBV7-8 and TRBJ1-1; the D is unclear. Trimming cost V 1 base and J 0 bases, with 12 bases left between them. The CDR3 is made up of 16 amino acids. Germline CDR1 reads SGHVS; CDR2 reads FQNEAQ. Here the CDR3 reads CASSLDWGYMNTEAFF. The CDR3 bases are TGTGCCAGCAGCTTAGATTGGGGTTACATGAACACTGAAGCTTTCTTT.

There are a few counts of this clone. The chain couples TRBV5-6 to TRBJ2-7, with TRBD2 as a possible D gene (5 bases). V shed 0 bases and J shed 2 bases, with 9 bases lying between them. This CDR3 comprises 14 residues. From germline, CDR1 is SGHDT and CDR2 YYEEEE. DNA of the CDR3: TGTGCCAGCAGCTTGGGGACTCTCCCCTACGAGCAGTACTTC. Translating it yields CASSLGTLPYEQYF.

V gene TRBV6-5 combines with J gene TRBJ2-1, with 10 bases matching TRBD2. The CDR3 sequence is 14 residues long. CDR1 and CDR2 from the germline V gene are MNHEY and SVGAGI. The trim removed 7 bases at V and 6 bases at J, leaving 6 bases unmatched. The CDR3 nucleotides are TGTGCCAGCATGCGTTGGACTAGCGGCAATGAGCAGTTCTTC. Translated, it gives CASMRWTSGNEQFF.

The rearrangement uses TRBV6-6 and TRBJ1-2; the match to TRBD1 covers 9 bases. In germline, CDR1 is MNHNY, CDR2 SVGAGI (reference sequence). V lost 6 bases to trimming and J lost 6 bases; unmatched junction nucleotides: 5. The CDR3 extends over 13 amino acids. The CDR3 loop is CASSSRTGDGYTF. CDR3 DNA sequence: TGTGCCAGCAGCTCTCGGACAGGGGATGGCTACACCTTC.

The V call is TRBV18, the J call TRBJ1-2; D is uncertain. There are 14 residues in the CDR3. V dropped 2 bases and J dropped 0 bases, with 7 bases sitting between them. Germline V gives CDR1 KGHSH, CDR2 LQKENI. CDR3 coding DNA: TGTGCCAGCTCACCAAGCAGTACTAACTATGGCTACACCTTC. It specifies CASSPSSTNYGYTF.

This clone showed up just a few times. The chain couples TRBV5-4 to TRBJ2-7; D perhaps matches TRBD2 (5 bases). V was shortened by 2 bases and J by 7 bases, with 13 bases between the two germline ends. The germline V gene encodes CDR1 SGHNT and CDR2 YYREEE (reference sequence). This CDR3 is built from 13 residues. This chain's CDR3 is CASSLPLSGEQYF. CDR3 nucleotides: TGTGCCAGCAGCTTACCTCTCTCGGGAGAGCAGTACTTC.

The V and J genes are TRBV5-1 and TRBJ2-5; 7 bases map to TRBD1. The CDR3 runs to 14 residues. Germline assignment: CDR1 SGHRS and CDR2 YFSETQ. J lost 1 base, V lost 4 bases, and 4 bases had no gene match. As DNA, the CDR3 is TGCGCCAGCAGCCCCCGGGACAGCCAAGAGACCCAGTACTTC. Translation gives CASSPRDSQETQYF.

The gene calls are TRBV4-2 and TRBJ2-2; possibly TRBD1 for D (6 bases). This CDR3 region has 16 residues. Looked up from germline, CDR1 is LGHNA and CDR2 is YNFKEQ. Trimming removed 1 base from V and 4 bases from J, with 13 bases in between. The CDR3 DNA reads TGTGCCAGCAGCCAAGGGTCCGGGACAAGCACCGGGGAGCTGTTTTTT. Amino acid sequence: CASSQGSGTSTGELFF.

The chain couples TRBV6-5 to TRBJ2-7, with TRBD2 matching 8 bases. Germline V lookup: CDR1 MNHEY, CDR2 SVGAGI. V trimming: 4 bases; J trimming: 5 bases; junction bases outside the gene matches: 7. This CDR3 region has 14 residues. The CDR3 sequence is CASSFREGPNEQYF. The CDR3 DNA reads TGTGCCAGCAGTTTCCGGGAGGGCCCCAACGAGCAGTACTTC.

This clone was picked up one time. The chain couples TRBV5-1 to TRBJ1-1; maybe TRBD1 (5 bases). V was clipped by 1 base and J by 2 bases, with 15 bases between them. This CDR3 is 16 amino acids long. Germline CDR1 reads SGHRS; CDR2 reads YFSETQ. The CDR3 DNA sequence: TGCGCCAGCAGCTTGTATCCGGGAACAGGCAACACTGAAGCTTTCTTT. Translating gives CASSLYPGTGNTEAFF.

The chain has TRBV12-5 and TRBJ2-7; a weak D match, TRBD2 (6 bases). The CDR3 contains 14 residues. V was cut by 7 bases and J by 1 base, with 14 bases left in between. CDR1 LGHNT and CDR2 FRNRAP come from the germline V gene. CDR3 sequence reads: CASVNPAGSYEQYF. The CDR3 nucleotides read TGTGCTAGTGTCAATCCGGCGGGATCCTACGAGCAGTACTTC. Together with reference TRBV12-5 and TRBJ2-7, the CDR3 gives the full variable domain: DARVTQTPRHKVTEMGQEVTMRCQPILGHNTVFWYRQTMMQGLELLAYFRNRAPLDDSGMPKDRFSAEMPDATLATLKIQPSEPRDSAVYFCASVNPAGSYEQYFGPGTRLTVT.

The chain has TRBV9 and TRBJ2-7, with 14 bases lining up with TRBD2. This CDR3 spans 15 amino acids. Germline lookup yields CDR1 SGDLS and CDR2 YYNGEE. V shed 3 bases and J 7 bases; nucleotides not matched to a gene: 6. The CDR3 reads CASSGGLAGESEQYF. For the CDR3, the DNA is TGTGCCAGCAGCGGGGGACTAGCGGGAGAATCAGAGCAGTACTTC.

This clone was observed a single time. The V gene is TRBV11-3, the J gene TRBJ2-5; TRBD1 aligns across 10 bases. The CDR3 loop spans 15 amino acids. The germline CDR1 and CDR2 sequences are SGHNT and YENEEA. Trimming removed 4 bases from V and 0 bases from J; junction bases left unmatched: 2. For the CDR3, the DNA is TGTGCCAGCAGCTCGGGACAGGGGTACCAAGAGACCCAGTACTTC. Encoded protein: CASSSGQGYQETQYF. The entire variable domain, with the rest obtained from reference TRBV11-3 and TRBJ2-5, is as follows: EAGVVQSPRYKIIEKKQPVAFWCNPISGHNTLYWYLQNLGQGPELLIRYENEEAVDDSQLPKDRFSAERLKGVDSTLKIQPAELGDSAVYLCASSSGQGYQETQYFGPGTRLLVL.

V usage is TRBV6-6 and J usage is TRBJ2-3, with D unresolved. Germline loops: CDR1 MNHNY, CDR2 SVGAGI (reference sequence). The V end lost 4 bases, the J end lost 3 bases, and 8 bases lay between the germline ends. The CDR3 loop spans 13 amino acids. CDR3 residues: CASSFPGTDTQYF. The CDR3 region has the DNA TGTGCCAGCAGTTTTCCAGGTACAGATACGCAGTATTTT.

This clone has just a few counts. This chain uses TRBV4-1 with TRBJ2-7; 11 bases fit TRBD2. Germline CDR1 is MGHRA and CDR2 is YSYEKL. With 2 bases clipped from V and 3 bases from J, the junction kept 6 bases outside the gene matches. The CDR3 runs to 16 residues. The CDR3 region has the DNA TGCGCCAGCAGCCAATATAGCGGGGGGGTAATCTACGAGCAGTACTTC. Translated, it gives CASSQYSGGVIYEQYF.

V and J are TRBV2 and TRBJ2-3; a weak D match, TRBD2 (5 bases). Germline V gene data show CDR1 as SNHLY and CDR2 as FYNNEI. V lost 3 bases and J lost 0, with 7 bases in between. This CDR3 spans 14 amino acids. In DNA form, the CDR3 reads TGTGCCAGCAGTGAGAGGGTGAGCACAGATACGCAGTATTTT. Translated, it gives CASSERVSTDTQYF.

The CDR3 DNA sequence: TGTGCCAGTAGTTCCTGGTCCGGATTCACAGATACGCAGTATTTT. Its translation is CASSSWSGFTDTQYF. V and J are TRBV19 and TRBJ2-3; D not resolved. The germline V gene encodes CDR1 LNHDA and CDR2 SQIVND (reference sequence). There are 15 residues in the CDR3. V lost 5 bases and J lost 2, with 14 bases in between.

The V and J genes are TRBV4-1 and TRBJ2-7; the match to TRBD1 covers 10 bases. The CDR3 covers 15 residues. The trim removed 1 base at V and 1 base at J, leaving 1 base unmatched. CDR1 MGHRA and CDR2 YSYEKL come from the germline V gene. The CDR3 sequence: CASSQGTGGSYEQYF. The CDR3 region has the DNA TGCGCCAGCAGCCAAGGGACAGGGGGATCCTACGAGCAGTACTTC.

V gene TRBV9 combines with J gene TRBJ2-2; D is possibly TRBD2 (5 bases). V was shortened by 4 bases and J by 1 base, with 8 bases between the two germline ends. The CDR3 extends over 14 amino acids. Germline V gene data show CDR1 as SGDLS and CDR2 as YYNGEE. In DNA form, the CDR3 reads TGTGCCAGCAGCAAAGAGGGGAACACCGGGGAGCTGTTTTTT. Protein product: CASSKEGNTGELFF.

This chain links TRBV6-5 with TRBJ2-7; no definite D call. CDR1 and CDR2 from the germline V gene are MNHEY and SVGAGI. The CDR3 runs to 14 residues. V was shortened by 2 bases and J by 0 bases, with 8 bases between the two germline ends. The CDR3 region is CASSYVQSSYEQYF. The CDR3 DNA is TGTGCCAGCAGTTACGTGCAGAGCTCCTACGAGCAGTACTTC.

This rearrangement joins TRBV2 to TRBJ2-7; D may be TRBD2 (5 bases). CDR3 length: 14 residues. Trimming removed 2 bases at V and 4 bases at J, with 12 bases between. Germline V gives CDR1 SNHLY, CDR2 FYNNEI. The CDR3 DNA reads TGTGCCAGCAGTGAAAGAGGGCCTGGGTACGAGCAGTACTTC. This gives the protein CASSERGPGYEQYF.

The V call is TRBV6-1, the J call TRBJ1-5; D gene uncertain. Germline V CDR1 and CDR2: MNHNS, SASEGT. Trimming took 2 bases from V and 12 from J, leaving 14 bases between them. The length of the CDR3 is 13 residues. CDR3 nucleotide sequence: TGTGCCAGCAGTGAATTTGGTGACGCGGTCCAGCATTTT. This encodes CASSEFGDAVQHF.

The V call is TRBV4-2, the J call TRBJ2-7, with no clear D. The V end was cut by 0 bases, the J end by 1 base, with 10 bases between. The CDR3 is made up of 15 amino acids. Per the germline V gene, CDR1 is LGHNA and CDR2 is YNFKEQ. The CDR3, as DNA: TGTGCCAGCAGCCAAGAGCCGGGTTCGTCCTACGAGCAGTACTTC. It specifies CASSQEPGSSYEQYF.

A few counts support this clone. This sequence joins TRBV7-3 and TRBJ2-2; D not resolved. Trimming took off 4 bases at V and 2 bases at J, with 14 bases between the two ends. The CDR3 is 16 amino acids. Germline loops: CDR1 SGHTA, CDR2 FQGTGA. CDR3 protein: CASSSTSALNTGELFF. For the CDR3, the DNA is TGTGCCAGCAGCTCCACGTCGGCATTAAACACCGGGGAGCTGTTTTTT.

The V and J genes are TRBV5-1 and TRBJ1-3; 9 bases are a match to TRBD1. This CDR3 is 16 amino acids long. Trimming took 4 bases from V and 1 from J; bases not matched to a gene: 6. Germline V gene sequence: CDR1 SGHRS, CDR2 YFSETQ. The CDR3 DNA sequence: TGCGCCAGCAGCATGACAGGGGGTGGATCTGGAAACACCATATATTTT. Its translation is CASSMTGGGSGNTIYF.